This TCR beta chain was identified during a study of T cell repertoires in cytomegalovirus infection. Study-wide results and caveats: HLA-C-restricted CMV-specific TCR beta clonotypes prevailed in the ex vivo response.

This CDR3 has 15 amino acids. In germline, CDR1 is MNHNY, CDR2 SVGAGI (reference sequence). V trimming: 5 bases; J trimming: 6 bases; junction bases outside the gene matches: 10. TCRdb passed the reads through MiXCR, listing each CDR3 protein once. The sample shows about 920,000 distinct CDR3 sequences, around 32% of them seen only once. In regard to this clonotype: Antigen unknown.

The source material was cultured CD8+ T cells from PBMCs, sampled from culture after CMV antigen stimulation. This TCR was recovered from a human donor in good health (CMV status not recorded). Some clones in this sample may be carry-over from other donors' samples. The chain uses TRBV6-6 and TRBJ2-1; 7 bases line up with TRBD1. The CDR3 spells CASSMWTGTPNEQFF. CDR3 coding DNA: TGTGCCAGCAGTATGTGGACAGGTACTCCCAATGAGCAGTTCTTC.